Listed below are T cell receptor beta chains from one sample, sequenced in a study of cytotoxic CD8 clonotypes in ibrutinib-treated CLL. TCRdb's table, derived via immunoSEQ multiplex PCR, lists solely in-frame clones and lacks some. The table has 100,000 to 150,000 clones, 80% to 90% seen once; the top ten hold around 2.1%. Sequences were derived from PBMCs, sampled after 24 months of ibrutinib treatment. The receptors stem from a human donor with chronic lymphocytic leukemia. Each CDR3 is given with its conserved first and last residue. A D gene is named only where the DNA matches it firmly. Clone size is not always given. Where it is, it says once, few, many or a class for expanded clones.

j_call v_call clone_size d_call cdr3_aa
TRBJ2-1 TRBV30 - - CAWMSNRVLGNEQFF
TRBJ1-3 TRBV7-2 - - CASSLRQASTGNTIYF
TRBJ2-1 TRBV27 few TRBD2 CASRRVGSGGPRQFF
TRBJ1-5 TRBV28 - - CASLPEPSNQPQHF
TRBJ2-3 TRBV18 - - CASSPQLADTQYF
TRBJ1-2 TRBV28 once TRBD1 CASSSADRWLVVGYTF
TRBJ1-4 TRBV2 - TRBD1 CASIKDRGDEKLFF
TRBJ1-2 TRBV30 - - CAWSVNLDYGYTF
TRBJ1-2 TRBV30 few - CAWKWSVSNNYGYTF
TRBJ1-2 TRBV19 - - CASSTGSGTANYGYTF
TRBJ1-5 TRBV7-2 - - CASSLVLGPYQPQHF
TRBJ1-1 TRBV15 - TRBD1 CATSRGGTGPEAFF
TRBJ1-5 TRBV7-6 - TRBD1 CASSLEHGTGKDSNQPQHF
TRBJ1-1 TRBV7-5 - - CARSLEGGRPNTEAFF
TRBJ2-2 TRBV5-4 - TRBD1 CASSWDRDTGELFF
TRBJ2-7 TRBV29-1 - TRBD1 CGVNAPGQGASYEQYF
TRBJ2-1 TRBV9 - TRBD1 CASSAQGASYNEQFF
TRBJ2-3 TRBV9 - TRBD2 CASSVGGGSTDTQYF
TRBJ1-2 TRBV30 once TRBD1 CAWTQTGGDGYTF
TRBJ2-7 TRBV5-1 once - CASSLGGSPYEQYF
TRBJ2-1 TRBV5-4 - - CASSLGGATMSQFF
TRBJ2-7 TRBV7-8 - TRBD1 CASSLRDSAYEQYF
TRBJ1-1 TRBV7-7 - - CASSLGQGTEAFF
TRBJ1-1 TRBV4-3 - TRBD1 CASSRDRALAFF
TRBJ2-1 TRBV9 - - CASSVVSETSVYNEQFF
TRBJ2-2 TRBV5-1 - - CASSWGQGRSGELFF
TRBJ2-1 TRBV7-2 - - CASSSLTGNEQFF
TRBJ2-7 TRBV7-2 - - CASSLSSEQYF
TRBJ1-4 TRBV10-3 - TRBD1 CAISEGQGGEKLFF
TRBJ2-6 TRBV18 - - CASSPRRLSSGANVLTF
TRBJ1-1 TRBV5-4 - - CASSLGLGTTNTEAFF